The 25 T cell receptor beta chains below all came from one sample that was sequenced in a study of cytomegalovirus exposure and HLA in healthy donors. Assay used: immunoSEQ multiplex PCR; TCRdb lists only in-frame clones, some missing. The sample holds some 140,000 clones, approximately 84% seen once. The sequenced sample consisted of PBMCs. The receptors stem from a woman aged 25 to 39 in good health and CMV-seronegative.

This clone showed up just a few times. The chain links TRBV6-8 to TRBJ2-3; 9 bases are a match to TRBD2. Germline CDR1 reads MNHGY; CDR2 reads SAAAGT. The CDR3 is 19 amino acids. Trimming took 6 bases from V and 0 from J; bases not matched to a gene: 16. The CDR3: CASSPPRLAELTSTDTQYF. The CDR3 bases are TGTGCCAGCAGCCCCCCAAGACTAGCGGAACTTACTAGCACAGATACGCAGTATTTT.

The CDR3 DNA reads TGTGCCAGAACCCTACACGACGGGATGGGGTACTCTGGGGCCAACGTCCTGACTTTC. As protein: CARTLHDGMGYSGANVLTF. This chain joins TRBV7-5 and TRBJ2-6; TRBD2 reflects the table's D call only, with no check against the DNA. TRBV7-5 is a recognized pseudogene. This CDR3 has 19 residues.

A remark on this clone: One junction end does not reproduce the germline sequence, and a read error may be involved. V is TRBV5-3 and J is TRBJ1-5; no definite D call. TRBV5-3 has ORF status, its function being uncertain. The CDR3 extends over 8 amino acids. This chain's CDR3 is CARKLEDF. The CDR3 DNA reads TGTGCCAGAAAACTTGAGGATTTT.

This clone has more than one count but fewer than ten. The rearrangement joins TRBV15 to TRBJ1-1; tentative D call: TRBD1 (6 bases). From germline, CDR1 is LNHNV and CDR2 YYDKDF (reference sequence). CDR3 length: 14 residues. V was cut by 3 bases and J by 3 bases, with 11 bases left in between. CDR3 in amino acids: CATSSGGRHTEAFF. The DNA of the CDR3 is TGTGCCACCAGCAGCGGGGGGCGGCACACTGAAGCTTTCTTT. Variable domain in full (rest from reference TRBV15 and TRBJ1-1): DAMVIQNPRYQVTQFGKPVTLSCSQTLNHNVMYWYQQKSSQAPKLLFHYYDKDFNNEADTPDNFQSRRPNTSFCFLDIRSPGLGDTAMYLCATSSGGRHTEAFFGQGTRLTVV.

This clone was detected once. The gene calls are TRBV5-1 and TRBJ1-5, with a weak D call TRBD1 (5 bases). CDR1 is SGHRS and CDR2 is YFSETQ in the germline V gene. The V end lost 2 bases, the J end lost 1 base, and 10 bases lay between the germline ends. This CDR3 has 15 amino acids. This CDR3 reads CASSFLGGSNQPQHF. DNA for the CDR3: TGCGCCAGCAGCTTCTTGGGGGGGAGCAATCAGCCCCAGCATTTT.

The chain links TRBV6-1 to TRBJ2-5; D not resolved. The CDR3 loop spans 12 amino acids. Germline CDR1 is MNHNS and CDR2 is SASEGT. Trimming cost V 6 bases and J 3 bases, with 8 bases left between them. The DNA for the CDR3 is TGTGCCAGCAGCCATGAGGAAGAGACCCAGTACTTC. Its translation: CASSHEEETQYF.

CDR3 protein: CASGPRANTIYF. DNA for the CDR3: TGTGCCAGCGGCCCCAGGGCAAACACCATATATTTT. V usage is TRBV28 and J usage is TRBJ1-3, with D maybe TRBD1 (5 bases). V lost 8 bases to trimming and J lost 6 bases, with 11 bases between them. Germline V lookup: CDR1 MDHEN, CDR2 SYDVKM. The length of the CDR3 is 12 residues.

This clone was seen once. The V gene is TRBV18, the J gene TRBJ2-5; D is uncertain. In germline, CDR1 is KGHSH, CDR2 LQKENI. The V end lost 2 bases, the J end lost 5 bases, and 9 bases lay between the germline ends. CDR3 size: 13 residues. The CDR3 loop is CASSPRQAETQYF. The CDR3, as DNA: TGTGCCAGCTCACCAAGGCAGGCCGAGACCCAGTACTTC. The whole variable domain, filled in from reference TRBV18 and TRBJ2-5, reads NAGVMQNPRHLVRRRGQEARLRCSPMKGHSHVYWYRQLPEEGLKFMVYLQKENIIDESGMPKERFSAEFPKEGPSILRIQQVVRGDSAAYFCASSPRQAETQYFGPGTRLLVL.

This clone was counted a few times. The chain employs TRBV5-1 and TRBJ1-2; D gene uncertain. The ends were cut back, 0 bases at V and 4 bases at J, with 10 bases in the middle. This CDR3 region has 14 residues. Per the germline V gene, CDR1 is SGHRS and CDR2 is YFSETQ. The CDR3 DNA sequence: TGCGCCAGCAGCTTGGTATTCGGGGTCTATGGCTACACCTTC. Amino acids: CASSLVFGVYGYTF. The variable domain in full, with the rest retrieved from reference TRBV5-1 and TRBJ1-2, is KAGVTQTPRYLIKTRGQQVTLSCSPISGHRSVSWYQQTPGQGLQFLFEYFSETQRNKGNFPGRFSGRQFSNSRSEMNVSTLELGDSALYLCASSLVFGVYGYTFGSGTRLTVV.

CDR3 sequence: CASSLVAGRASTEAFF. The CDR3 coding sequence is TGTGCCAGCAGCTTGGTTGCAGGGAGGGCCTCTACTGAAGCTTTCTTT. This chain connects TRBV5-6 to TRBJ1-1, with D possibly matching TRBD1 (5 bases). CDR1 and CDR2 from the germline V gene are SGHDT and YYEEEE. V lost 0 bases and J 5 bases, leaving 17 bases between the germline ends. The CDR3 runs 16 residues.

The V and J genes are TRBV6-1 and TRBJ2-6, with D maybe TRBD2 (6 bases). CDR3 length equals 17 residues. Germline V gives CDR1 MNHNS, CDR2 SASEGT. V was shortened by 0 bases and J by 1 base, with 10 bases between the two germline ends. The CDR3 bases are TGTGCCAGCAGTGAAGCGCTGGGAGGTTCTGGGGCCAACGTCCTGACTTTC. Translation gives CASSEALGGSGANVLTF.

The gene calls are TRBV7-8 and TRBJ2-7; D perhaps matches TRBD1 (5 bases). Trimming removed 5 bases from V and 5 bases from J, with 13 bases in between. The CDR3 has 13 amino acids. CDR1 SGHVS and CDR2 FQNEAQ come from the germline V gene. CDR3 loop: CASSELRGHEQYF. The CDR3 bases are TGTGCCAGCAGCGAACTTAGGGGCCACGAGCAGTACTTC.

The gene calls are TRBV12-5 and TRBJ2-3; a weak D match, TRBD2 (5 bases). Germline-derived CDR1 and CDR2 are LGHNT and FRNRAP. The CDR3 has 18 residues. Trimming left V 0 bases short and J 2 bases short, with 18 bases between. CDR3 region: CASGLVPDGVPNTDTQYF. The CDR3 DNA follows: TGTGCTAGTGGTTTGGTACCTGACGGGGTACCCAACACAGATACGCAGTATTTT.

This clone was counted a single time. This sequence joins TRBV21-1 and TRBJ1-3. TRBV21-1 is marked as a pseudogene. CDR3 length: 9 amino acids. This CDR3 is CATPGGVYF. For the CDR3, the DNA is TGTGCCACCCCCGGGGGGGTATATTTT.

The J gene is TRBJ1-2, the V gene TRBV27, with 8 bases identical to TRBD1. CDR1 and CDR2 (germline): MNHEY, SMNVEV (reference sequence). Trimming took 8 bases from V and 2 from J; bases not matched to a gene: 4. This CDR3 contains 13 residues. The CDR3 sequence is CASAGQGNYGYTF. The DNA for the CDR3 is TGTGCCAGCGCCGGACAGGGAAACTATGGCTACACCTTC.

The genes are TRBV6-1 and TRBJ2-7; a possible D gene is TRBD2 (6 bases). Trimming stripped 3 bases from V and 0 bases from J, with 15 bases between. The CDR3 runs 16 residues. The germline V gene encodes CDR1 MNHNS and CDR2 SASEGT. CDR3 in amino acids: CASSDRRARTSYEQYF. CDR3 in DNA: TGTGCCAGCAGTGATAGGAGGGCTCGAACCTCCTACGAGCAGTACTTC.

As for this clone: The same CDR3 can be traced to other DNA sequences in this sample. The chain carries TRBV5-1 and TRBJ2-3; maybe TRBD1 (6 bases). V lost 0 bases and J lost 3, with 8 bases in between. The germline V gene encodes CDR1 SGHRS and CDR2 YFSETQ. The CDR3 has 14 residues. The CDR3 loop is CASSLGQVTDTQYF. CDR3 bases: TGCGCCAGCAGCTTGGGACAGGTTACAGATACGCAGTATTTT.

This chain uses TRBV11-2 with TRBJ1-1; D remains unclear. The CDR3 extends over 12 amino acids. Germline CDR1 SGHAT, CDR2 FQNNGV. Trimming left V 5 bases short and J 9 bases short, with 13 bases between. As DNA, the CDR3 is TGTGCCAGCAGCCGGAACCGGGAACAAGCTTTCTTT. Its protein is CASSRNREQAFF.

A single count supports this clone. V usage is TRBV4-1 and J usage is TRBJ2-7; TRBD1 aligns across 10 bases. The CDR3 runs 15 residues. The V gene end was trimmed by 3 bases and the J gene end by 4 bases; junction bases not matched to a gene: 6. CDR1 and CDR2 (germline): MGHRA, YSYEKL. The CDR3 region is CASSQAGQGGYEQYF. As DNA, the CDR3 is TGCGCCAGCAGCCAGGCCGGACAGGGGGGGTACGAGCAGTACTTC.

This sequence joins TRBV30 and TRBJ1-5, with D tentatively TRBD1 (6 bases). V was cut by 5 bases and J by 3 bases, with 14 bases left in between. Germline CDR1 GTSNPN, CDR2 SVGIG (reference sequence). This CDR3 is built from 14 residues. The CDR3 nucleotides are TGTGCCTGGGGCCCCAGGGGTAACAATCAGCCCCAGCATTTT. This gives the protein CAWGPRGNNQPQHF.

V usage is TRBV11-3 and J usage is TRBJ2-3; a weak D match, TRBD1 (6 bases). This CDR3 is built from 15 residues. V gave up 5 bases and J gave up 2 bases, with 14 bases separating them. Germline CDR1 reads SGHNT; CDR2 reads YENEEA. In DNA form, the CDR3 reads TGTGCCAGCAGCCAGGGGACGAAAAACACAGATACGCAGTATTTT. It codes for CASSQGTKNTDTQYF.

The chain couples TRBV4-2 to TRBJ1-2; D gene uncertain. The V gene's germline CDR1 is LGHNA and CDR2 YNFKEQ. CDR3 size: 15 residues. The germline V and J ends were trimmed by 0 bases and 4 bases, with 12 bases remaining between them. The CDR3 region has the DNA TGTGCCAGCAGCCAAGAGAGAGTAAGCGGCTATGGCTACACCTTC. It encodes CASSQERVSGYGYTF.

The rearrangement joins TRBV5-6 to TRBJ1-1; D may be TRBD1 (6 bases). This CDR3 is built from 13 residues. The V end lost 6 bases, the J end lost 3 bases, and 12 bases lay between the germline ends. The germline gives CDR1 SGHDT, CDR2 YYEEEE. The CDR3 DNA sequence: TGTGCCAGCATATTAGGGGGTTACACTGAAGCTTTCTTT. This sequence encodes CASILGGYTEAFF.

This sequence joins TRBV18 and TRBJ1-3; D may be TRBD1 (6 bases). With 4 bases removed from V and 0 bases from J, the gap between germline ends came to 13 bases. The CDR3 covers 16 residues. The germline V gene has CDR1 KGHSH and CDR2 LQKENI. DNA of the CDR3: TGTGCCAGCTCACTGGGACAAGTCGGCTCTGGAAACACCATATATTTT. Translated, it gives CASSLGQVGSGNTIYF. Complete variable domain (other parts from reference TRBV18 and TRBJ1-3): NAGVMQNPRHLVRRRGQEARLRCSPMKGHSHVYWYRQLPEEGLKFMVYLQKENIIDESGMPKERFSAEFPKEGPSILRIQQVVRGDSAAYFCASSLGQVGSGNTIYFGEGSWLTVV.

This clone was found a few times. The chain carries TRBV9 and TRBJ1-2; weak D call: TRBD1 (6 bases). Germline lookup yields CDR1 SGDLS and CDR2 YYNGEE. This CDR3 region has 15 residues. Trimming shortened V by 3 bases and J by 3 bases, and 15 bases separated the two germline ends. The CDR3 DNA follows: TGTGCCAGCAGCGCGGAGGCAGGGGCGGACTATGGCTACACCTTC. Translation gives CASSAEAGADYGYTF.